The entry below describes one T cell receptor (beta chain). Its cognate antigen is unknown. These data originate in a study of T cell responses to AZD1222 COVID-19 vaccine. Regarding the study as a whole: Spike-specific TCR breadth and depth were elevated following two AZD1222 doses. Regions 160-218 and 743-854 dominated among vaccine-associated CD4 TCRs spanning spike. Females outnumbered males among donors, who were mostly white British; clonal diversity was possibly underestimated. Among those given AZD1222, only five or six were seropositive at baseline.

Only in-frame clones appear in the TCRdb table, and some are missing; sequencing was by immunoSEQ multiplex PCR. In the table there are 100,000 to 150,000 clones, around 90% of which are singletons. The material sequenced was peripheral blood, taken on day 0 of AZD1222 vaccination. The receptor was isolated from an adult in good health.

Written as DNA, the CDR3 is TGTGCCAGCAGTTACTTAATGAACACTGAAGCTTTCTTT. It specifies CASSYLMNTEAFF. The rearrangement uses TRBV6-5 and TRBJ1-1; D not resolved. CDR3 size: 13 residues. Per germline, CDR1 MNHEY and CDR2 SVGAGI. V shed 1 base and J shed 0 bases, with 3 bases lying between them.